This TCR beta chain emerged from a study of cytotoxic CD8 clonotypes in ibrutinib-treated CLL. Turning to the study itself: Patients: 11 to 12 relapsed/refractory, roughly 15 treatment-naive, about 18 IGHV unmutated.

This CDR3 region has 15 residues. With V trimmed by 7 bases and J by 7 bases, 13 bases remained unmatched. Per the germline V gene, CDR1 is MDHEN and CDR2 is SYDVKM. Generated by immunoSEQ multiplex PCR, the TCRdb table keeps only in-frame clones and is missing some. Among 90,000 to 150,000 clones listed, 58% were seen once. The sample here was PBMCs, taken after 24 months of ibrutinib treatment. The receptor comes from a human donor with chronic lymphocytic leukemia. This chain links TRBV28 with TRBJ1-5; 7 bases match TRBD1. The CDR3 loop is CASTFPRGSGQPQHF. The CDR3 DNA sequence: TGTGCCAGCACCTTCCCCAGGGGGAGCGGACAGCCCCAGCATTTT.